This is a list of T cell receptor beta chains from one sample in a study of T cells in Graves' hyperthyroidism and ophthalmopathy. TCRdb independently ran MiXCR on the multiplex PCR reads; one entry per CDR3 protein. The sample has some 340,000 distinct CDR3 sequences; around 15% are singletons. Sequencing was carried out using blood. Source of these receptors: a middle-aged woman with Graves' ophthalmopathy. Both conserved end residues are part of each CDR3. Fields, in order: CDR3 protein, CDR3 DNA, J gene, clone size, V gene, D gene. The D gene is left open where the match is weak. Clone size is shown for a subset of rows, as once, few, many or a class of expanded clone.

cdr3_aa: CASRPHLNTEAFF
cdr3_nt: TGTGCCAGCAGACCACACTTGAACACTGAAGCTTTCTTT
j_call: TRBJ1-1
clone_size: many
v_call: TRBV6-2/TRBV6-3
d_call: NA

cdr3_aa: CASSFLSEGGSYEQYF
cdr3_nt: TGTGCCAGCAGTTTCCTTTCAGAGGGAGGCAGCTACGAGCAGTACTTC
j_call: TRBJ2-7
clone_size: few
v_call: TRBV28
d_call: NA

cdr3_aa: CSASSSQTAYEQYF
cdr3_nt: TGCAGTGCTAGTTCTAGCCAAACCGCCTACGAGCAGTACTTC
j_call: TRBJ2-7
clone_size: few
v_call: TRBV20-1
d_call: NA

cdr3_aa: CSARDARSSYEQYF
cdr3_nt: TGCAGTGCTAGAGATGCCCGAAGCTCCTACGAGCAGTACTTC
j_call: TRBJ2-7
clone_size: many
v_call: TRBV20-1
d_call: NA

cdr3_aa: CASSYYLAAGTGELLF
cdr3_nt: TGTGCCAGCAGTTACTATTTGGCTGCGGGCACCGGGGAGCTGTTGTTT
j_call: TRBJ2-2
clone_size: NA
v_call: TRBV6-5
d_call: NA

cdr3_aa: CATSDSGTPRRGYTF
cdr3_nt: TGTGCCACCAGTGATTCGGGCACACCTAGGAGGGGCTACACCTTC
j_call: TRBJ1-2
clone_size: few
v_call: TRBV24-1
d_call: NA

cdr3_aa: CASTVGTNVYGYTF
cdr3_nt: TGTGCCAGTACAGTCGGGACAAACGTCTATGGCTACACCTTC
j_call: TRBJ1-2
clone_size: many
v_call: TRBV19
d_call: NA

cdr3_aa: CSARDFLSDSYNEQFF
cdr3_nt: TGCAGTGCTAGAGACTTTTTAAGCGACTCCTACAATGAGCAGTTCTTC
j_call: TRBJ2-1
clone_size: few
v_call: TRBV20-1
d_call: NA

cdr3_aa: CASSLGAASAYEQYF
cdr3_nt: TGTGCCAGCAGCTTAGGAGCAGCCTCTGCCTACGAGCAGTACTTC
j_call: TRBJ2-7
clone_size: NA
v_call: TRBV7-9
d_call: NA

cdr3_aa: CASSQSRLGTGGGTEQYF
cdr3_nt: TGTGCCAGCTCACAAAGTCGGCTTGGGACAGGGGGCGGCACCGAGCAGTACTTC
j_call: TRBJ2-7
clone_size: NA
v_call: TRBV2
d_call: TRBD1

cdr3_aa: CASTEKSRHSPLHF
cdr3_nt: TGTGCCAGCACCGAGAAGTCGAGACATTCACCCCTCCACTTT
j_call: TRBJ1-6
clone_size: few
v_call: TRBV28
d_call: NA

cdr3_aa: CSVDYMQGAPSTDTQYF
cdr3_nt: TGCAGCGTTGATTATATGCAGGGGGCGCCGAGCACAGATACGCAGTATTTT
j_call: TRBJ2-3
clone_size: many
v_call: TRBV29-1
d_call: TRBD1

cdr3_aa: CASSSQGVGTEAFF
cdr3_nt: TGTGCCAGCAGCTCGCAGGGGGTAGGGACTGAAGCTTTCTTT
j_call: TRBJ1-1
clone_size: NA
v_call: TRBV11-2
d_call: TRBD1

cdr3_aa: CASSARDTAYEQYF
cdr3_nt: TGTGCCAGCAGCGCAAGGGACACCGCCTACGAGCAGTACTTC
j_call: TRBJ2-7
clone_size: many
v_call: TRBV9
d_call: NA

cdr3_aa: CASTPLKSSAYEQYF
cdr3_nt: TGTGCCAGCACCCCCCTTAAAAGCTCAGCCTACGAGCAGTACTTC
j_call: TRBJ2-7
clone_size: many
v_call: TRBV6-1
d_call: NA

cdr3_aa: CASSYGGQPQHF
cdr3_nt: TGTGCCAGCAGTTATGGTGGTCAGCCCCAGCATTTT
j_call: TRBJ1-5
clone_size: many
v_call: TRBV12-3/TRBV12-4
d_call: NA

cdr3_aa: CASRAGRGDQPQHF
cdr3_nt: TGTGCCAGCAGGGCAGGCAGGGGAGATCAGCCCCAGCATTTT
j_call: TRBJ1-5
clone_size: NA
v_call: TRBV6-1
d_call: NA

cdr3_aa: CASSSDSQGRHF
cdr3_nt: TGTGCCAGCAGCTCGGACTCCCAAGGCCGGCATTTT
j_call: TRBJ1-5
clone_size: many
v_call: TRBV7-9
d_call: NA

cdr3_aa: CASKMASGNEQFF
cdr3_nt: TGTGCCAGCAAAATGGCTAGCGGTAATGAGCAGTTCTTC
j_call: TRBJ2-1
clone_size: many
v_call: TRBV27
d_call: TRBD2

cdr3_aa: CASSLWVPNEQFF
cdr3_nt: TGTGCCAGCAGTTTATGGGTTCCCAATGAGCAGTTCTTC
j_call: TRBJ2-1
clone_size: many
v_call: TRBV28
d_call: NA

cdr3_aa: CATIQRSSGNTIYF
cdr3_nt: TGTGCCACCATACAGAGGAGCTCTGGAAACACCATATATTTT
j_call: TRBJ1-3
clone_size: many
v_call: TRBV2
d_call: NA

cdr3_aa: CASSQDLWDEQYF
cdr3_nt: TGTGCCAGCAGCCAAGATCTATGGGACGAGCAGTACTTC
j_call: TRBJ2-7
clone_size: few
v_call: TRBV3-1
d_call: NA

cdr3_aa: CASSLVGTGAFRYTF
cdr3_nt: TGTGCCAGCAGCTTAGTTGGGACAGGGGCTTTCCGCTACACCTTC
j_call: TRBJ1-2
clone_size: many
v_call: TRBV11-2
d_call: TRBD1

cdr3_aa: CASSAVRSGNQPQHF
cdr3_nt: TGTGCCAGCAGTGCGGTGCGGTCGGGCAATCAGCCCCAGCATTTT
j_call: TRBJ1-5
clone_size: many
v_call: TRBV2
d_call: NA

cdr3_aa: CASSPGTSSTDTQYF
cdr3_nt: TGTGCCAGCAGTCCCGGGACTAGCAGCACAGATACGCAGTATTTT
j_call: TRBJ2-3
clone_size: many
v_call: TRBV2
d_call: TRBD2

cdr3_aa: CSARAWDSGAGELFF
cdr3_nt: TGCAGTGCTAGAGCTTGGGATTCAGGAGCCGGGGAGCTGTTTTTT
j_call: TRBJ2-2
clone_size: few
v_call: TRBV20-1
d_call: NA

cdr3_aa: CASSEAGGGQETQYF
cdr3_nt: TGTGCCAGCAGTGAAGCTGGGGGGGGCCAAGAGACCCAGTACTTC
j_call: TRBJ2-5
clone_size: many
v_call: TRBV6-1
d_call: TRBD2

cdr3_aa: CASSDPAMNTEAFF
cdr3_nt: TGTGCCAGCAGTGACCCTGCGATGAACACTGAAGCTTTCTTT
j_call: TRBJ1-1
clone_size: many
v_call: TRBV6-1
d_call: NA

cdr3_aa: CSARGAGRVYNEQFF
cdr3_nt: TGCAGTGCTAGGGGAGCGGGACGGGTCTACAATGAGCAGTTCTTC
j_call: TRBJ2-1
clone_size: many
v_call: TRBV20-1
d_call: TRBD2

cdr3_aa: CSVLDTPYGYTF
cdr3_nt: TGCAGCGTTTTGGACACACCCTATGGCTACACCTTC
j_call: TRBJ1-2
clone_size: many
v_call: TRBV29-1
d_call: NA

cdr3_aa: CASSQSGTTEQFF
cdr3_nt: TGCGCCAGCAGCCAAAGTGGGACCACAGAGCAGTTCTTC
j_call: TRBJ2-1
clone_size: few
v_call: TRBV4-1
d_call: NA

cdr3_aa: CASSAAGTTANTQYF
cdr3_nt: TGCGCCAGCAGCGCCGCCGGGACAACCGCGAATACGCAGTATTTT
j_call: TRBJ2-3
clone_size: NA
v_call: TRBV5-1
d_call: NA

cdr3_aa: CASSENNYRDYEQYF
cdr3_nt: TGTGCCAGCAGCGAAAATAATTACAGGGACTACGAGCAGTACTTC
j_call: TRBJ2-7
clone_size: few
v_call: TRBV7-6
d_call: NA

cdr3_aa: CASSIAGSGRAYEQYF
cdr3_nt: TGTGCCAGTAGTATAGCAGGCAGCGGGAGGGCCTACGAGCAGTACTTC
j_call: TRBJ2-7
clone_size: few
v_call: TRBV19
d_call: TRBD2

cdr3_aa: CATRSGGAGTGELFF
cdr3_nt: TGTGCCACCCGATCGGGGGGCGCGGGGACCGGGGAGCTGTTTTTT
j_call: TRBJ2-2
clone_size: few
v_call: TRBV27
d_call: NA

cdr3_aa: CATSVDSGAGDFTGELFF
cdr3_nt: TGTGCCACCAGTGTGGATTCAGGGGCAGGGGACTTCACCGGGGAGCTGTTTTTT
j_call: TRBJ2-2
clone_size: many
v_call: TRBV24-1
d_call: NA

cdr3_aa: CASSLSLASNQPQHF
cdr3_nt: TGTGCCAGCAGTTTATCCCTCGCTAGCAATCAGCCCCAGCATTTT
j_call: TRBJ1-5
clone_size: NA
v_call: TRBV6-1
d_call: NA

cdr3_aa: CASTRAMLGRESTGELFF
cdr3_nt: TGTGCCAGCACTCGCGCGATGCTGGGCAGGGAGTCCACCGGGGAGCTGTTTTTT
j_call: TRBJ2-2
clone_size: many
v_call: TRBV6-1
d_call: NA

cdr3_aa: CASSVALGLYEQYF
cdr3_nt: TGTGCCAGCAGTGTGGCACTAGGACTCTACGAGCAGTACTTC
j_call: TRBJ2-7
clone_size: many
v_call: TRBV6-1
d_call: NA

cdr3_aa: CASSPRVAVGSYEQYF
cdr3_nt: TGTGCCAGCAGCCCTCGCGTAGCGGTAGGCTCTTACGAGCAGTACTTC
j_call: TRBJ2-7
clone_size: NA
v_call: TRBV6-1
d_call: NA

cdr3_aa: CAISLRALPSGETDTQYF
cdr3_nt: TGTGCCATCAGCCTCCGTGCCCTCCCTAGCGGGGAAACAGATACGCAGTATTTT
j_call: TRBJ2-3
clone_size: NA
v_call: TRBV10-3
d_call: TRBD2

cdr3_aa: CASSTYYPLHF
cdr3_nt: TGTGCCAGCAGTACCTACTATCCCCTCCACTTC
j_call: TRBJ2-7
clone_size: many
v_call: TRBV12-3/TRBV12-4
d_call: NA

cdr3_aa: CASSPTGSNYGYTF
cdr3_nt: TGCGCCAGCAGCCCAACCGGGAGTAACTATGGCTACACCTTC
j_call: TRBJ1-2
clone_size: many
v_call: TRBV5-1
d_call: NA